The next 10 T cell receptor beta chains were all read from a single sample in a study of relationships among human T cell subsets. The Th1 cells were the flow-through after CD25, CD56 and CD294 bead selections. From mRNA, alpha and beta CDR3 regions were amplified using semiquantitative ARM-PCR. ARM-PCR used tagged nested gene-specific primers, then communal superprimers for exponential amplification. TCRdb re-analysed the multiplex PCR reads in MiXCR, keeping a single row per CDR3 protein. The table includes under 15,000 distinct CDR3 sequences, approximately 67% detected once. The sequenced material came from CD4+ Th1 cells sorted from blood. The receptor source for this set is a man in his forties in good health.

The rearrangement links TRBV7-9 to TRBJ1-3; D gene ambiguous. V dropped 2 bases and J dropped 9 bases, with 11 bases sitting between them. The CDR3 runs 13 residues. Germline assignment: CDR1 SEHNR and CDR2 FQNEAQ (reference sequence). CDR3 DNA: TGTGCCAGCAGCTTATCAGAAGTGAGCACCATATATTTT. This encodes CASSLSEVSTIYF. Based on the CDR3 plus reference TRBV7-9 and TRBJ1-3, the full variable domain is DTGVSQNPRHKITKRGQNVTFRCDPISEHNRLYWYRQTLGQGPEFLTYFQNEAQLEKSRLLSDRFSAERPKGSFSTLEIQRTEQGDSAMYLCASSLSEVSTIYFGEGSWLTVV.

This chain connects TRBV3-1 to TRBJ1-1; D remains unclear. Trimming left V 3 bases short and J 1 base short, with 9 bases between. CDR1 and CDR2 (germline): LGHDT, YNNKEL (reference sequence). There are 14 residues in the CDR3. As DNA, the CDR3 is TGTGCCAGCAGCCAGATTATCTCGAACACTGAAGCTTTCTTT. Its translation: CASSQIISNTEAFF.

This sequence joins TRBV14 and TRBJ2-1; D is uncertain. The length of the CDR3 is 14 residues. CDR1 and CDR2 (germline): SGHDN, FVKESK. With 4 bases removed from V and 0 bases from J, the gap between germline ends came to 7 bases. The CDR3 sequence: CASSPTVSYNEQFF. CDR3 sequence (DNA): TGTGCCAGCAGCCCCACAGTCTCCTACAATGAGCAGTTCTTC.

This clonotype was seen only once. The chain recombines TRBV27 with TRBJ1-1; no clear D gene. CDR1 and CDR2 (germline): MNHEY, SMNVEV (reference sequence). Trimming removed 9 bases at V and 1 base at J, with 9 bases between. This CDR3 has 12 residues. CDR3 sequence: CARPPPNTEAFF. CDR3 DNA: TGTGCCAGACCTCCCCCGAACACTGAAGCTTTCTTT.

This clonotype turned up a few times. The rearrangement links TRBV19 to TRBJ2-2, with 8 nucleotides matching TRBD1. Germline CDR1 reads LNHDA; CDR2 reads SQIVND (reference sequence). The CDR3 spans 15 residues. V trimming: 7 bases; J trimming: 3 bases; junction bases outside the gene matches: 7. The CDR3 loop reads CASIAGTGDTGELFF. The DNA of the CDR3 is TGTGCCAGTATCGCCGGGACAGGAGACACCGGGGAGCTGTTTTTT. The full variable domain, in which reference TRBV19 and TRBJ2-2 provide the parts outside the CDR3, is DGGITQSPKYLFRKEGQNVTLSCEQNLNHDAMYWYRQDPGQGLRLIYYSQIVNDFQKGDIAEGYSVSREKKESFPLTVTSAQKNPTAFYLCASIAGTGDTGELFFGEGSRLTVL.

This chain uses TRBV10-2 with TRBJ1-5, with TRBD1 identical over 9 bases. The CDR3 totals 12 residues. Germline assignment: CDR1 WSHSY and CDR2 SAAADI. Germline trimming cut 6 bases from V and 9 bases from J; bases unmatched to any gene: 3. DNA of the CDR3: TGCGCCAGCAGGGACAGGGGTCTGCCCCAGCATTTT. Translated, it gives CASRDRGLPQHF.

The chain employs TRBV12-3 or TRBV12-4 and TRBJ1-5; 8 bases are a match to TRBD1. J gave up 3 bases and V 3 bases, and 7 bases lay outside the gene matches. This CDR3 is built from 16 residues. CDR3 coding DNA: TGTGCCAGCAGTTTTCACAGGGGGACCACCAATCAGCCCCAGCATTTT. This codes for CASSFHRGTTNQPQHF.

This clonotype occurred a few times. The V call is TRBV28, the J call TRBJ1-2; 8 bases map to TRBD1. This CDR3 has 14 amino acids. Germline lookup yields CDR1 MDHEN and CDR2 SYDVKM. The junction had 8 bases not matched to a gene; V was cut back by 3 bases and J by 8 bases. In nucleotides, the CDR3 is TGTGCCAGCAGTTTCAACAAGGACAGGGCGGGCTACACCTTC. It encodes CASSFNKDRAGYTF.

The sample holds one count of this clonotype. The chain employs TRBV19 and TRBJ2-1; D remains unclear. This CDR3 is 13 amino acids long. Trimming pared 3 bases from V and 4 bases from J, leaving 7 bases between. Germline CDR1 reads LNHDA; CDR2 reads SQIVND (reference sequence). For the CDR3, the DNA is TGTGCCAGTAGTATGCAGACTTACAATGAGCAGTTCTTC. This encodes CASSMQTYNEQFF.

DNA of the CDR3: TGTGCCAGCAGCTCGACTAGCGGGGGGACCCAGTACTTC. It yields the protein CASSSTSGGTQYF. The V and J genes are TRBV11-2 and TRBJ2-5, with 12 nucleotides matching TRBD2. Germline values: CDR1 SGHAT, CDR2 FQNNGV. This CDR3 has 13 residues. V dropped 4 bases and J dropped 7; count of bases not matched to a gene: 1.